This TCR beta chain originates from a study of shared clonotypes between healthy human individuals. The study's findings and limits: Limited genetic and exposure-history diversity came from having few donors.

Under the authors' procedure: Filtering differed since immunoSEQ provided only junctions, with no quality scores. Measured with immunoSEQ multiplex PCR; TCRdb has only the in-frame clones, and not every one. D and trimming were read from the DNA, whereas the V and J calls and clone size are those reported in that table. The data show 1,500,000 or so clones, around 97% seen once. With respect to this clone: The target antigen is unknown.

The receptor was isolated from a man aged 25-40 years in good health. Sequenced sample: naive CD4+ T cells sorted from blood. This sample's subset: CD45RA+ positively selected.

CDR3 residues: CASSYGQNLYEQYF. The DNA for the CDR3 is TGTGCCAGCAGCTATGGACAGAATCTCTACGAGCAGTACTTC. The rearrangement uses TRBV7-2 and TRBJ2-7, with a possible D match to TRBD1 (6 bases). CDR1 is SGHTA, CDR2 FQGNSA, per germline. This CDR3 comprises 14 residues. With 4 bases removed from V and 3 bases from J, the gap between germline ends came to 13 bases. The full variable domain, its missing parts supplied by reference TRBV7-2 and TRBJ2-7, is GAGVSQSPSNKVTEKGKDVELRCDPISGHTALYWYRQSLGQGLEFLIYFQGNSAPDKSGLPSDRFSAERTGGSVSTLTIQRTQQEDSAVYLCASSYGQNLYEQYFGPGTRLTVT.